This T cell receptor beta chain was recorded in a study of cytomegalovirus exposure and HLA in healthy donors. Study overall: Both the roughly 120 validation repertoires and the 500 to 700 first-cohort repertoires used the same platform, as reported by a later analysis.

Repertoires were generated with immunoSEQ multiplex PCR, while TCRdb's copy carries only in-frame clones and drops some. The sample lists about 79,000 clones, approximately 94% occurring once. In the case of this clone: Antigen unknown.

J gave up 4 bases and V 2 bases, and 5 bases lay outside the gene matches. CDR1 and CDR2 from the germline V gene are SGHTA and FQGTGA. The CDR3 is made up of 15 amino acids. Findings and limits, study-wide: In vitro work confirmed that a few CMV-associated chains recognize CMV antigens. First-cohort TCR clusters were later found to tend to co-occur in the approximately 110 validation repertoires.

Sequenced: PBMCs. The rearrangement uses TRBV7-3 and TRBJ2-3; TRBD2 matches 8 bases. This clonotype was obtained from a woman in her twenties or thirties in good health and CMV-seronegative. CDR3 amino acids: CASSLLGGRPDTQYF. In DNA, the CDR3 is TGTGCCAGCAGCTTATTGGGCGGGAGGCCAGATACGCAGTATTTT.